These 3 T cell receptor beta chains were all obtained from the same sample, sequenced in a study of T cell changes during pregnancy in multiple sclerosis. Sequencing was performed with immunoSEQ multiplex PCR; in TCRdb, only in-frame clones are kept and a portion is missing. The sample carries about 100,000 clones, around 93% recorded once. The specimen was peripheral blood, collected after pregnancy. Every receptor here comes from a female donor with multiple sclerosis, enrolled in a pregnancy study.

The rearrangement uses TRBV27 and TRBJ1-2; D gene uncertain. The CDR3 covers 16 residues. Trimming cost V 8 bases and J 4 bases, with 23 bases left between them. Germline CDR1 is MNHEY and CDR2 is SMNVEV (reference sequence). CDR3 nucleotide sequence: TGTGCCAGCCGCCCGTTGGTCCAAACGAGGCCCTATGGCTACACCTTC. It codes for CASRPLVQTRPYGYTF.

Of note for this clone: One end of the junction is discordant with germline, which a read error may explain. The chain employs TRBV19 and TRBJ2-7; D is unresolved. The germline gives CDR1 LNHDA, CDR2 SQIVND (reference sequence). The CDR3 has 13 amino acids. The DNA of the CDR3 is TGTGCCAGTAGTATTGCCCTTAGAGACCGCCTAGTCTTC. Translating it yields CASSIALRDRLVF.

The CDR3 DNA sequence: TGTGCCAGCAGTCTAGAGGGACAGCCTCGCGACGAGCAGTACTTC. Translated, it gives CASSLEGQPRDEQYF. This chain links TRBV28 with TRBJ2-7, with 7 bases aligning to TRBD1. This CDR3 comprises 15 residues. Germline V gives CDR1 MDHEN, CDR2 SYDVKM. Trimming took 5 bases from V and 5 from J; bases not matched to a gene: 12.